These 24 T cell receptor beta chains were sequenced from one sample in a study of graft-versus-host responses after intestinal transplantation. The antigens for these receptors are not known. Measured with immunoSEQ multiplex PCR; TCRdb has only the in-frame clones, and not every one. The sample yields roughly 98,000 clones, 90% to 95% seen once. Sample: unstimulated CD8+ T cells sorted from spleen or lymph node cells, taken before transplant. All receptors derive from a human donor who was the organ donor for an intestinal transplant.

This chain joins TRBV6-1 and TRBJ1-2, with D possibly being TRBD1 (5 bases). The CDR3 has 15 amino acids. Germline values: CDR1 MNHNS, CDR2 SASEGT. V was shortened by 2 bases and J by 4 bases, with 14 bases between the two germline ends. The CDR3, as DNA: TGTGCCAGCAGTGAATTCGGACATCTATCCTATGGCTACACCTTC. This gives the protein CASSEFGHLSYGYTF.

J is TRBJ2-7 and V is TRBV4-3; 9 nucleotides match TRBD1. The CDR3 sequence is 14 residues long. Germline CDR1 and CDR2: LGHNA and YSLEER. V dropped 4 bases and J dropped 5; count of bases not matched to a gene: 6. The CDR3 spells CASSPGQGRDEQYF. The CDR3 nucleotides read TGCGCCAGCAGCCCGGGACAGGGTAGGGACGAGCAGTACTTC.

J is TRBJ2-3 and V is TRBV5-1; D call uncertain. This CDR3 region has 15 residues. Germline V gene data show CDR1 as SGHRS and CDR2 as YFSETQ. Trimming took 2 bases from V and 5 from J, leaving 15 bases between them. CDR3 DNA: TGCGCCAGCAGCTTAAAACGGGTTTCTTTAGATACGCAGTATTTT. Encoded protein: CASSLKRVSLDTQYF.

The chain links TRBV7-8 to TRBJ2-1; TRBD2 aligns across 11 bases. The CDR3 extends over 14 amino acids. Trimming took 4 bases from V and 7 from J; bases not matched to a gene: 3. Germline V lookup: CDR1 SGHVS, CDR2 FQNEAQ. Written as DNA, the CDR3 is TGTGCCAGCAGCTCGTGGACTAGCGGGAATGAGCAGTTCTTC. This gives the protein CASSSWTSGNEQFF.

The chain employs TRBV30 and TRBJ2-7; 7 bases agree with TRBD2. CDR1 is GTSNPN, CDR2 SVGIG, per germline (reference sequence). This CDR3 has 14 amino acids. The V gene end was trimmed by 0 bases and the J gene end by 6 bases; junction bases not matched to a gene: 8. The CDR3 nucleotides read TGTGCCTGGAGTGTCCGCGGGGGAACCACCGAGCAGTACTTC. Its protein is CAWSVRGGTTEQYF.

This clone was counted once. The chain employs TRBV7-9 and TRBJ1-1; tentatively, D is TRBD1 (5 bases). With 3 bases removed from V and 1 base from J, the gap between germline ends came to 21 bases. From germline, CDR1 is SEHNR and CDR2 FQNEAQ (reference sequence). This CDR3 spans 18 amino acids. The CDR3 DNA reads TGTGCCAGCAGCTTGTCCAGGGTGCCCAGTTATGGGAACACTGAAGCTTTCTTT. It encodes CASSLSRVPSYGNTEAFF. The full variable domain, completed using reference TRBV7-9 and TRBJ1-1, is DTGVSQNPRHKITKRGQNVTFRCDPISEHNRLYWYRQTLGQGPEFLTYFQNEAQLEKSRLLSDRFSAERPKGSFSTLEIQRTEQGDSAMYLCASSLSRVPSYGNTEAFFGQGTRLTVV.

The V and J genes are TRBV6-6 and TRBJ1-2; a weak D match, TRBD1 (5 bases). There are 12 residues in the CDR3. V was clipped by 4 bases and J by 7 bases, with 10 bases between them. Germline CDR1 reads MNHNY; CDR2 reads SVGAGI (reference sequence). Written as DNA, the CDR3 is TGTGCCAGCAGTTTGTACAGGTTTGGCTACACCTTC. Protein sequence: CASSLYRFGYTF.

This clone occurred once. The chain recombines TRBV9 with TRBJ2-7; D is possibly TRBD2 (5 bases). Germline CDR1 SGDLS, CDR2 YYNGEE. The CDR3 has 14 amino acids. The V and J ends lost 6 bases and 0 bases respectively, with 13 bases between them. CDR3 amino acids: CASTDSENSYEQYF. CDR3 sequence (DNA): TGTGCCAGCACAGATAGCGAGAACTCCTACGAGCAGTACTTC.

V and J are TRBV7-9 and TRBJ2-2; 7 bases are shared with TRBD1. CDR1 is SEHNR and CDR2 is FQNEAQ in the germline V gene (reference sequence). V was clipped by 5 bases and J by 4 bases; unmatched bases: 7. The length of the CDR3 is 15 residues. The CDR3 is CASSQEAGGTGELFF. The CDR3, as DNA: TGTGCCAGCAGCCAAGAAGCAGGGGGCACCGGGGAGCTGTTTTTT.

The rearrangement links TRBV5-1 to TRBJ2-2; D might be TRBD1 (6 bases). Trimming shortened V by 0 bases and J by 9 bases, and 12 bases separated the two germline ends. The CDR3 loop spans 14 amino acids. The germline V gene encodes CDR1 SGHRS and CDR2 YFSETQ. For the CDR3, the DNA is TGCGCCAGCAGCTTGGGGACAGTTGCCTGGGAGCTGTTTTTT. As protein: CASSLGTVAWELFF.

The chain uses TRBV6-1 and TRBJ2-7; 7 nucleotides align to TRBD1. Trimming took 1 base from V and 3 from J; bases not matched to a gene: 6. CDR1 is MNHNS, CDR2 SASEGT, per germline. The CDR3 is 15 amino acids. The CDR3 DNA sequence: TGTGCCAGCAGTGAAGATCCGGGGACAGTCTACGAGCAGTACTTC. Translation gives CASSEDPGTVYEQYF.

This sequence joins TRBV7-6 and TRBJ1-4; D is ambiguous. The CDR3 spans 15 residues. Between the trimmed V and J ends, which lost 0 bases and 7 bases, there was a span of 12 bases. The germline gives CDR1 SGHVS, CDR2 FNYEAQ. The CDR3 spells CASSLAPGESEKLFF. The CDR3 region has the DNA TGTGCCAGCAGCTTAGCGCCCGGGGAGAGTGAAAAACTGTTTTTT.

The chain carries TRBV11-3 and TRBJ1-1; no definite D call. Germline CDR1 reads SGHNT; CDR2 reads YENEEA. Trimming removed 3 bases from V and 7 bases from J, with 6 bases in between. The CDR3 sequence is 11 residues long. The CDR3 region has the DNA TGTGCCAGCAGCTTGGTCGGTGAAGCTTTCTTT. Translation gives CASSLVGEAFF. Full variable domain (remainder filled in from reference TRBV11-3 and TRBJ1-1): EAGVVQSPRYKIIEKKQPVAFWCNPISGHNTLYWYLQNLGQGPELLIRYENEEAVDDSQLPKDRFSAERLKGVDSTLKIQPAELGDSAVYLCASSLVGEAFFGQGTRLTVV.

This chain links TRBV1 with TRBJ2-2; TRBD2 is taken as the D call from the table, unchecked against the DNA. TRBV1 is assigned pseudogene status. This CDR3 is built from 18 residues. CDR3 sequence (DNA): TGCACCAGCAGCCAAGATGGAGCGGGGGGGCCGGGGGCCGGGGAGCTGTTTTTT. Amino acid sequence: CTSSQDGAGGPGAGELFF.

The chain joins TRBV28 to TRBJ2-7, with D unresolved. Deletions cut 6 bases from V and 6 bases from J, with 9 bases between. Germline loops: CDR1 MDHEN, CDR2 SYDVKM. CDR3 size: 11 residues. The CDR3 region has the DNA TGTGCCAGCAGACACTCTAGCGAGCAGTACTTC. Encoded protein: CASRHSSEQYF.

V and J are TRBV9 and TRBJ2-5; 9 nucleotides agree with TRBD2. This CDR3 has 15 residues. Per the germline V gene, CDR1 is SGDLS and CDR2 is YYNGEE. The V and J ends lost 0 bases and 0 bases, in that order; junction bases with no gene match: 0. In DNA form, the CDR3 reads TGTGCCAGCAGCGTAGGCGGGGGGGACCAAGAGACCCAGTACTTC. Translation: CASSVGGGDQETQYF.

This clone came up a few times. This chain connects TRBV6-4 to TRBJ2-1; D remains ambiguous. V gave up 3 bases and J gave up 10 bases, with 19 bases separating them. The CDR3 runs to 15 residues. Germline V gene data show CDR1 as MRHNA and CDR2 as SNTAGT. The CDR3 sequence is CASSEGRGPNEEQFF. Written as DNA, the CDR3 is TGTGCCAGCAGTGAGGGTCGAGGCCCCAATGAAGAGCAGTTCTTC.

The chain carries TRBV12-5 and TRBJ2-3, with TRBD1 identical over 7 bases. The germline gives CDR1 LGHNT, CDR2 FRNRAP. This CDR3 contains 15 residues. After removal of 3 bases from V and 0 bases from J, the junction contained 3 bases not matched to a gene. The CDR3 DNA is TGTGCTAGTGGTTTTACAGGGGCGAGCACAGATACGCAGTATTTT. Amino acids: CASGFTGASTDTQYF.

This clone came up a few times. The chain carries TRBV29-1 and TRBJ2-7; 7 nucleotides match TRBD1. This CDR3 contains 13 residues. With V trimmed by 2 bases and J by 4 bases, 5 bases remained unmatched. Germline CDR1 reads SQVTM; CDR2 reads ANQGSEA. The CDR3 nucleotides are TGCAGCGTTGAAATAGACAGGGAGTACGAGCAGTACTTC. It specifies CSVEIDREYEQYF.

This clone was counted a single time. This chain uses TRBV7-9 with TRBJ2-7; TRBD2 matches at 7 bases. The CDR3 is 14 residues long. Germline-derived CDR1 and CDR2 are SEHNR and FQNEAQ (reference sequence). V was pared by 4 bases and J by 2 bases, with 5 bases of the junction left unmatched. DNA for the CDR3: TGTGCCAGCAGCTACCGCCGGGGGGCCTACGAGCAGTACTTC. This codes for CASSYRRGAYEQYF.

The CDR3 DNA reads TGCGCCAGCAGCCAAGAGGGGACTGCTAGCACAGATACGCAGTATTTT. It specifies CASSQEGTASTDTQYF. The rearrangement joins TRBV4-3 to TRBJ2-3; a weak D match, TRBD2 (6 bases). This CDR3 spans 16 amino acids. The germline V and J ends were trimmed by 0 bases and 0 bases, with 10 bases remaining between them. Germline V gene lookup returns CDR1 LGHNA and CDR2 YSLEER.

The chain carries TRBV4-1 and TRBJ2-7; 8 bases match TRBD2. J was trimmed by 6 bases and V by 4 bases; bases with no gene match: 11. This CDR3 is 15 amino acids long. In germline, CDR1 is MGHRA, CDR2 YSYEKL. The CDR3: CASSPLGLAGLEQYF. CDR3 coding DNA: TGCGCCAGCAGCCCGCTAGGGCTAGCGGGTCTCGAGCAGTACTTC.

The CDR3, as DNA: TGTGCCAGCAGCCAAGGGACAGGATCCTTTAGCTCCTACGAGCAGTACTTC. This gives the protein CASSQGTGSFSSYEQYF. The rearrangement uses TRBV14 and TRBJ2-7, with 7 bases identical to TRBD1. V shed 1 base and J 0 bases; nucleotides not matched to a gene: 9. CDR3 length equals 17 residues. The germline V gene encodes CDR1 SGHDN and CDR2 FVKESK. The entire variable domain, with the rest obtained from reference TRBV14 and TRBJ2-7, is as follows: EAGVTQFPSHSVIEKGQTVTLRCDPISGHDNLYWYRRVMGKEIKFLLHFVKESKQDESGMPNNRFLAERTGGTYSTLKVQPAELEDSGVYFCASSQGTGSFSSYEQYFGPGTRLTVT.

The chain employs TRBV27 and TRBJ2-7; 11 bases line up with TRBD1. From germline, CDR1 is MNHEY and CDR2 SMNVEV (reference sequence). CDR3 size: 14 residues. Germline trimming cut 6 bases from V and 6 bases from J; bases unmatched to any gene: 7. The CDR3, as DNA: TGTGCCAGCAGACGTGGACAGGGGGCGCGCGAGCAGTACTTC. Amino acid sequence: CASRRGQGAREQYF.